The 7 T cell receptor beta chains presented below share a single source sample, sequenced in a study of neoadjuvant anti-PD-1 for oral cavity cancer. Sequencing used immunoSEQ multiplex PCR; TCRdb keeps in-frame clones, though not all of them. This sample yields about 14,000 clones, of which around 75% are seen a single time; 2% to 2.5% belongs to the top ten. Time point denoted: after neoadjuvant nivolumab, at surgical resection. This specimen was PBMCs, taken after nivolumab (anti-PD-1) treatment. These receptors were collected from a person aged 35-80 years with oral cavity squamous cell carcinoma.

The V gene is TRBV30, the J gene TRBJ1-2; D possibly corresponds to TRBD1 (6 bases). Germline V gene lookup returns CDR1 GTSNPN and CDR2 SVGIG (reference sequence). Between the trimmed V and J ends, which lost 3 bases and 4 bases, there was a span of 18 bases. The CDR3 totals 15 residues. The CDR3: CAWRSKDSLTYGYTF. The CDR3 DNA sequence: TGTGCCTGGAGGAGTAAGGACAGCCTGACCTATGGCTACACCTTC.

The chain couples TRBV6-4 to TRBJ2-3, with 9 bases matching TRBD2. V lost 3 bases to trimming and J lost 2 bases; unmatched junction nucleotides: 3. CDR1 MRHNA and CDR2 SNTAGT come from the germline V gene. The CDR3 has 15 residues. CDR3 loop: CASSESSGVTDTQYF. The CDR3 DNA is TGTGCCAGCAGTGAGTCTAGCGGGGTCACAGATACGCAGTATTTT.

The V call is TRBV2, the J call TRBJ2-3; 7 nucleotides match TRBD1. CDR3 size: 14 residues. The germline CDR1 and CDR2 sequences are SNHLY and FYNNEI. V was pared by 4 bases and J by 4 bases, with 5 bases of the junction left unmatched. The CDR3 reads CASSVLGGADTQYF. The CDR3, as DNA: TGTGCCAGCAGTGTATTAGGGGGCGCAGATACGCAGTATTTT.

This chain links TRBV2 with TRBJ2-7, with 13 nucleotides matching TRBD2. The CDR3 consists of 13 residues. After removal of 10 bases from V and 3 bases from J, the junction contained 3 bases not matched to a gene. Germline V gives CDR1 SNHLY, CDR2 FYNNEI. The CDR3 DNA sequence: TGTGCCACCAGACTAGCGGGAGGCTACGAGCAGTACTTC. This translates into CATRLAGGYEQYF.

The chain couples TRBV14 to TRBJ1-1; D possibly corresponds to TRBD1 (5 bases). V dropped 1 base and J dropped 1 base, with 10 bases sitting between them. The CDR3 runs to 15 residues. Germline CDR1 and CDR2: SGHDN and FVKESK. DNA for the CDR3: TGTGCCAGCAGCCAAGTGGGGGGGTCGAACACTGAAGCTTTCTTT. This gives the protein CASSQVGGSNTEAFF. The variable domain in full, completed from reference TRBV14 and TRBJ1-1, reads EAGVTQFPSHSVIEKGQTVTLRCDPISGHDNLYWYRRVMGKEIKFLLHFVKESKQDESGMPNNRFLAERTGGTYSTLKVQPAELEDSGVYFCASSQVGGSNTEAFFGQGTRLTVV.

V usage is TRBV30 and J usage is TRBJ1-1, with 7 positions matching TRBD1. CDR1 and CDR2 (germline): GTSNPN, SVGIG (reference sequence). V lost 4 bases to trimming and J lost 4 bases; unmatched junction nucleotides: 3. The CDR3 contains 12 residues. This CDR3 is CAWNRGRTEAFF. DNA for the CDR3: TGTGCCTGGAATAGGGGGCGCACTGAAGCTTTCTTT.

The V gene is TRBV5-4, the J gene TRBJ2-3; 8 positions agree with TRBD1. With V trimmed by 3 bases and J by 0 bases, 3 bases remained unmatched. Germline V gives CDR1 SGHNT, CDR2 YYREEE (reference sequence). This CDR3 comprises 15 residues. The CDR3 reads CASSWGQASTDTQYF. DNA for the CDR3: TGTGCCAGCAGCTGGGGACAGGCTAGCACAGATACGCAGTATTTT.